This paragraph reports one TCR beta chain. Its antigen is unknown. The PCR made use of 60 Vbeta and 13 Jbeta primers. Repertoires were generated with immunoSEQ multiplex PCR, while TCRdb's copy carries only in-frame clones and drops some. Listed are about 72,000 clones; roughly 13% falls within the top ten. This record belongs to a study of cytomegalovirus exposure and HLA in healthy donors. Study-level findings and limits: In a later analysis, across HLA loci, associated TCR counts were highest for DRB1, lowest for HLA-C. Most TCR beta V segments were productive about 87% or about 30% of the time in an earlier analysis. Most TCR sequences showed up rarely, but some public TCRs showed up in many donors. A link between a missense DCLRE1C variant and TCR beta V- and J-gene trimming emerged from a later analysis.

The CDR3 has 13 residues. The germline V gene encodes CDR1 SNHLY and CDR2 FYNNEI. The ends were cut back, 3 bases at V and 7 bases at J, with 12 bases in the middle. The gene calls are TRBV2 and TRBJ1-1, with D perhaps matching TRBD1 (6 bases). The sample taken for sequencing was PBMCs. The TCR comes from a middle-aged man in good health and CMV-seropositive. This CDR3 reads CASSEWDTYEAFF. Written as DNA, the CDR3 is TGTGCCAGCAGTGAGTGGGACACTTATGAAGCTTTCTTT.